The 26 T cell receptor beta chains in this list originate from one sample, sequenced in a study of monozygotic twins with inflammatory bowel disease. One entry per CDR3 protein, without DNA, is what TCRdb gives after re-calling the 5' RACE reads. The sample totals approximately 160,000 distinct CDR3 sequences. Sequences were obtained from blood. All receptors derive from a human donor with ulcerative colitis or Crohn's disease, or a healthy co-twin of an affected twin (not recorded which).

The chain carries TRBV5-1 and TRBJ2-3; TCRdb selects TRBD1, and the lack of DNA leaves this call unchecked. This CDR3 is built from 15 residues. Germline lookup yields CDR1 SGHRS and CDR2 YFSETQ. Here the CDR3 reads CASSLDGTDTDTQYF.

The J gene is TRBJ1-2, the V gene TRBV5-1; TCRdb's D call, TRBD1, is unchecked because there is no DNA. The CDR3 covers 18 residues. Germline-derived CDR1 and CDR2 are SGHRS and YFSETQ. The CDR3 loop reads CASSLGHSGPLVVYGYTF.

The chain combines TRBV5-1 with TRBJ2-3; with no DNA, the TCRdb D assignment of TRBD2 cannot be verified. Per germline, CDR1 SGHRS and CDR2 YFSETQ. This CDR3 is built from 17 residues. CDR3 in amino acids: CASSFDPSSGYTDTQYF.

This chain joins TRBV20-1 and TRBJ1-5. There are 13 residues in the CDR3. Germline V gives CDR1 DFQATT, CDR2 SNEGSKA (reference sequence). Here the CDR3 reads CSARGRSNQPQHF.

This chain connects TRBV5-1 to TRBJ1-1; checking the TCRdb D call of TRBD1 is not possible without DNA. The germline V gene encodes CDR1 SGHRS and CDR2 YFSETQ. This CDR3 is 14 amino acids long. The CDR3: CASSPGTGRTEAFF.

This chain joins TRBV7-6 and TRBJ2-7; TCRdb's D gene call, TRBD2, goes unchecked for lack of DNA. Germline lookup yields CDR1 SGHVS and CDR2 FNYEAQ. The CDR3 has 14 amino acids. The CDR3 sequence is CASSQRAVIGEQYF.

J is TRBJ2-7 and V is TRBV11-2; TCRdb gives TRBD1 as the D gene, but with no DNA this cannot be confirmed. CDR1 and CDR2 (germline): SGHAT, FQNNGV. This CDR3 region has 14 residues. Here the CDR3 reads CASSSWGISYEQYF. Using reference TRBV11-2 and TRBJ2-7 for the parts outside the CDR3, the full variable domain is EAGVAQSPRYKIIEKRQSVAFWCNPISGHATLYWYQQILGQGPKLLIQFQNNGVVDDSQLPKDRFSAERLKGVDSTLKIQPAKLEDSAVYLCASSSWGISYEQYFGPGTRLTVT.

The chain joins TRBV19 to TRBJ1-6; TCRdb proposes TRBD1, but this gene call is untestable without DNA. This CDR3 has 15 amino acids. Germline values: CDR1 LNHDA, CDR2 SQIVND (reference sequence). CDR3 loop: CASSSGAVWNSPLHF.

The chain uses TRBV4-3 and TRBJ2-1; TCRdb calls TRBD2, which cannot be checked without DNA. The CDR3 is 19 amino acids. Germline V gene data show CDR1 as LGHNA and CDR2 as YSLEER. CDR3 amino acids: CASSQAADPRDYRYNEQFF.

The rearrangement joins TRBV28 to TRBJ1-2; without DNA, the TCRdb call of TRBD1 cannot be checked. Germline V CDR1 and CDR2: MDHEN, SYDVKM. The CDR3 loop spans 15 amino acids. CDR3 region: CASSLDQQGNYGYTF.

V and J are TRBV5-5 and TRBJ1-2. This CDR3 comprises 15 residues. Germline lookup yields CDR1 SGHKS and CDR2 YYEKEE (reference sequence). CDR3 amino acids: CASSLDTGRVYGYTF. Based on the CDR3 plus reference TRBV5-5 and TRBJ1-2, the full variable domain is DAGVTQSPTHLIKTRGQQVTLRCSPISGHKSVSWYQQVLGQGPQFIFQYYEKEERGRGNFPDRFSARQFPNYSSELNVNALLLGDSALYLCASSLDTGRVYGYTFGSGTRLTVV.

The chain links TRBV3-1 to TRBJ2-5; checking the TCRdb D call of TRBD2 is not possible without DNA. Germline CDR1 is LGHDT and CDR2 is YNNKEL (reference sequence). The CDR3 is 15 residues long. The CDR3 reads CASSRSGYNQETQYF.

The V and J genes are TRBV5-1 and TRBJ2-5; absent DNA, TCRdb's TRBD2 call cannot be checked. Germline V CDR1 and CDR2: SGHRS, YFSETQ. The CDR3 extends over 12 amino acids. The CDR3 loop is CASSPPEETQYF.

CDR3 amino acids: CASRKELPSNEQFF. This sequence joins TRBV6-4 and TRBJ2-1. This CDR3 is built from 14 residues. Germline-derived CDR1 and CDR2 are MRHNA and SNTAGT.

This sequence joins TRBV20-1 and TRBJ2-7; without DNA, the TCRdb call of TRBD2 cannot be checked. The CDR3 runs 13 residues. Looked up from germline, CDR1 is DFQATT and CDR2 is SNEGSKA (reference sequence). The CDR3 is CSARGLGGDEQYF.

V and J are TRBV7-9 and TRBJ2-3; TCRdb outputs TRBD1, but without DNA this stays unchecked. This CDR3 has 16 amino acids. CDR1 SEHNR and CDR2 FQNEAQ come from the germline V gene (reference sequence). CDR3: CASSLPPGWGTDTQYF.

V is TRBV15 and J is TRBJ2-5; TCRdb gives TRBD1 as the D gene, but with no DNA this cannot be confirmed. The CDR3 covers 14 residues. Germline CDR1 reads LNHNV; CDR2 reads YYDKDF (reference sequence). CDR3 protein: CATSRGRGPETQYF. Filled out from reference TRBV15 and TRBJ2-5, the complete variable domain reads DAMVIQNPRYQVTQFGKPVTLSCSQTLNHNVMYWYQQKSSQAPKLLFHYYDKDFNNEADTPDNFQSRRPNTSFCFLDIRSPGLGDTAMYLCATSRGRGPETQYFGPGTRLLVL.

The chain links TRBV2 to TRBJ2-7; the D call from TCRdb, TRBD1, cannot be confirmed without DNA. Germline lookup yields CDR1 SNHLY and CDR2 FYNNEI. The CDR3 loop spans 14 amino acids. CDR3: CASSPGPSRDEQYF.

The genes are TRBV19 and TRBJ2-1; the TRBD2 assignment by TCRdb is unverifiable without DNA. This CDR3 is 14 amino acids long. The germline V gene has CDR1 LNHDA and CDR2 SQIVND (reference sequence). The CDR3 loop reads CASNTGTTYNEQFF.

The chain couples TRBV6-2 or TRBV6-3 to TRBJ1-1; TCRdb picks TRBD1, but there is no DNA to check that call. The CDR3 sequence is 19 residues long. From germline, CDR1 is MNHEY and CDR2 SVGEGT. CDR3 region: CASSPTRAGGSIFSTEAFF.

The V and J genes are TRBV18 and TRBJ2-7; the TCRdb D gene call, TRBD2, has no DNA to confirm it. In germline, CDR1 is KGHSH, CDR2 LQKENI. The CDR3 consists of 16 residues. CDR3 protein: CASSPPNGGPPYEQYF.

J is TRBJ2-3 and V is TRBV4-2. Germline V gene sequence: CDR1 LGHNA, CDR2 YNFKEQ. CDR3 length: 15 residues. The CDR3 reads CASSQRRSFEDTQYF.

CDR3 residues: CASSLRSGFYGYTF. This chain uses TRBV27 with TRBJ1-2. Germline CDR1 is MNHEY and CDR2 is SMNVEV (reference sequence). The CDR3 runs 14 residues.

J is TRBJ2-7 and V is TRBV19; the TCRdb call, TRBD1, lacks DNA for checking. Germline V lookup: CDR1 LNHDA, CDR2 SQIVND (reference sequence). This CDR3 contains 15 residues. The CDR3 reads CASSTASDRGGEQYF.

The chain is built from TRBV28 and TRBJ1-4; TCRdb's D gene call, TRBD1, goes unchecked for lack of DNA. Germline CDR1 reads MDHEN; CDR2 reads SYDVKM. The CDR3 is 14 amino acids. The CDR3 sequence is CASSSGQIHEKLFF.

The gene calls are TRBV5-1 and TRBJ2-3; TCRdb designates TRBD1, a call that cannot be tested without DNA. The CDR3 length is 16 residues. Germline values: CDR1 SGHRS, CDR2 YFSETQ. CDR3 amino acids: CASSAASGLGPDTQYF.